This record concerns one T cell receptor (beta chain) sequence. This entry belongs to a study of blood T cell repertoires in COVID-19. Turning to the study itself: From T cells, B-cell-depleted T cells, or PBMCs came the material, which was cDNA or gDNA.

The repertoire was sequenced with immunoSEQ multiplex PCR; TCRdb's copy has only in-frame clones and lacks some. The sample includes around 130,000 clones, approximately 78% seen only once; the top ten take less than 5%. Sequenced: peripheral blood. The origin of this receptor is a woman over 75 with acute or convalescent COVID-19.

This chain's CDR3 is CASRFDIYQPQHF. As DNA, the CDR3 is TGTGCAAGTCGCTTCGACATATATCAGCCCCAGCATTTT. The rearrangement links TRBV12-2 to TRBJ1-5; the D segment call TRBD1 is taken from the table without a DNA check. TRBV12-2 is described as a pseudogene. This CDR3 has 13 residues.